This T cell receptor beta chain came from a study of T cells after posttransplantation cyclophosphamide. Trimming cost V 3 bases and J 4 bases, with 13 bases left between them. This CDR3 contains 14 residues. Germline values: CDR1 SGHNT, CDR2 YYREEE (reference sequence). Sampled 1 year posttransplant, controls received myeloablative marrow transplants, methotrexate and a calcineurin inhibitor. On this clone: What it binds is not known.

Study-wide points: After PTCy, TRB diversity resembled that of CNI/methotrexate controls. Later post-transplant blood repertoires were often dominated by donor CD8+ memory clones. Skin or GI-infiltrating T cells shared few TRB sequences with blood.

Profiling relied on immunoSEQ multiplex PCR, and the TCRdb table lists in-frame clones only, not all of them. The sample contains about 15,000 clones, roughly 84% of which appear only once. The chain recombines TRBV5-4 with TRBJ1-2, with D possibly TRBD1 on 6 matching bases. The material sequenced was PBMCs, taken 371 days after allogeneic stem cell transplant with calcineurin inhibitor and methotrexate. This receptor was taken from a male patient in his late teens or twenties who received an allogeneic stem cell transplant from a related donor, was CMV-positive, and had no GVHD. Certain T cells may be donor cells from the graft. CDR3 residues: CASSSLDRSYGYTF. CDR3 in DNA: TGTGCCAGCAGCTCATTGGACAGATCCTATGGCTACACCTTC.